What follows is one TCR beta chain and its context. Antigen unknown. This record belongs to a study of cytomegalovirus exposure and HLA in healthy donors. Study findings and constraints: Presence/absence analyses assumed roughly uniform sequencing depth across donors. Later work showed greater clonal expansion in HLA-associated TCR beta chains than in equally common others.

Healthy people donating bone marrow made up the donors. 60 Vbeta and 13 Jbeta primers were used in PCR. Generated by immunoSEQ multiplex PCR, the TCRdb table keeps only in-frame clones and is missing some. The table shows under 200,000 clones, with roughly 80% occurring only once. V was clipped by 6 bases and J by 9 bases, with 14 bases between them. CDR1 MDHEN and CDR2 SYDVKM come from the germline V gene. The CDR3 has 12 residues. The sequencing input was PBMCs. The rearrangement uses TRBV28 and TRBJ1-1, with TRBD1 as a possible D gene (5 bases). The origin of this receptor is a woman aged 40 to 49 in good health and CMV-seropositive. The CDR3 protein is CASRDSQGKAFF. The CDR3 nucleotides are TGTGCCAGCAGAGACAGCCAAGGGAAAGCTTTCTTT.